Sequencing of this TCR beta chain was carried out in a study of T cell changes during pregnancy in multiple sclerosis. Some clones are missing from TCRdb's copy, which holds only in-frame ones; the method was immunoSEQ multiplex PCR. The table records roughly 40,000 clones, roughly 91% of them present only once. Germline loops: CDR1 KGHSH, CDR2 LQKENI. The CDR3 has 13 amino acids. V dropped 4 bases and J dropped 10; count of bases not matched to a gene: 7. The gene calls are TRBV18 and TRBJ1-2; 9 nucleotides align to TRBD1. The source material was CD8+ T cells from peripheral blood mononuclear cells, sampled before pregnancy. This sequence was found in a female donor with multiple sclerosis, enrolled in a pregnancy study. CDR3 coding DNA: TGTGCCAGCTCACGGACAGGGGCCTCACACTACACCTTC. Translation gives CASSRTGASHYTF.